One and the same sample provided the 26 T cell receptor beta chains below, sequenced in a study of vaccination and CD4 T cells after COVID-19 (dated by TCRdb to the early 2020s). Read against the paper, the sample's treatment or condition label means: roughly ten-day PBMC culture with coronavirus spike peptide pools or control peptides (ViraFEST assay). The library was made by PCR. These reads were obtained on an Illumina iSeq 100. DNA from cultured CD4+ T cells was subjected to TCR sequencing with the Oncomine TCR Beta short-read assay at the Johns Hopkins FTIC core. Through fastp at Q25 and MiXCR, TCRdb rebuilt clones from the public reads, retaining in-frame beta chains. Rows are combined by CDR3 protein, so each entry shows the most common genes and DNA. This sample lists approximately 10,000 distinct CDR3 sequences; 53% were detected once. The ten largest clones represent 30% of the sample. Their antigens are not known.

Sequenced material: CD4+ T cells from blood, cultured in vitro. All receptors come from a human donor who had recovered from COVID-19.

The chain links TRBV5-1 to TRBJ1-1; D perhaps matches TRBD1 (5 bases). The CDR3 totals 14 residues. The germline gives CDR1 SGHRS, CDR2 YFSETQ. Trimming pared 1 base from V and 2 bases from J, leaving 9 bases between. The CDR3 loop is CASSLTGANTEAFF. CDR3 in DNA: TGCGCCAGCAGCTTGACCGGGGCAAACACTGAAGCTTTCTTT.

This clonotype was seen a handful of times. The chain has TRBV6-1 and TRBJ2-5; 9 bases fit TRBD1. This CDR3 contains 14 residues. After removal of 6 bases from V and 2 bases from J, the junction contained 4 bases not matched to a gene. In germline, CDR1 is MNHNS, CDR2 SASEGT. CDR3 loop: CASRRTGAQETQYF. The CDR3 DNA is TGTGCCAGCAGACGGACAGGGGCTCAAGAGACCCAGTACTTC.

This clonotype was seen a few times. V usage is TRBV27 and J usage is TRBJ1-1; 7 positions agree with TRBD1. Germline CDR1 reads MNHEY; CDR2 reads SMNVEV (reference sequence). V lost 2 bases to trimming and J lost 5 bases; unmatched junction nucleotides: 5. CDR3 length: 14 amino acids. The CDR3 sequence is CASSLEGAPTEAFF. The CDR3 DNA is TGTGCCAGCAGTTTAGAGGGGGCGCCGACTGAAGCTTTCTTT.

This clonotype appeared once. The CDR3 sequence is CATGPGQSNTEAFF. The CDR3 DNA reads TGTGCCACCGGGCCGGGACAGTCCAACACTGAAGCTTTCTTT. The gene calls are TRBV19 and TRBJ1-1; 7 bases are a match to TRBD1. Germline V gives CDR1 LNHDA, CDR2 SQIVND (reference sequence). V shed 10 bases, J shed 2 bases, and the junction held 10 bases outside the gene matches. The length of the CDR3 is 14 residues.

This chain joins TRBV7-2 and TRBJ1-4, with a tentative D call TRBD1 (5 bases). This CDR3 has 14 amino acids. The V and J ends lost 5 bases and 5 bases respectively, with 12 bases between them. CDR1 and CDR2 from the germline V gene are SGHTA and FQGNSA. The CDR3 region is CASSPQGLNEKLFF. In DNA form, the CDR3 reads TGTGCCAGCAGCCCCCAGGGACTGAATGAAAAACTGTTTTTT. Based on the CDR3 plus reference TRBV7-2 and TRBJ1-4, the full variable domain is GAGVSQSPSNKVTEKGKDVELRCDPISGHTALYWYRQSLGQGLEFLIYFQGNSAPDKSGLPSDRFSAERTGGSVSTLTIQRTQQEDSAVYLCASSPQGLNEKLFFGSGTQLSVL.

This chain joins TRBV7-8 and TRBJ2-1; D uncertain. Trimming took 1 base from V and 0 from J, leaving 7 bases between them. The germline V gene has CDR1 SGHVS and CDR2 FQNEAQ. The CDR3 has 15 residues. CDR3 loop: CASSLGGPSYNEQFF. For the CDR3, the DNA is TGTGCCAGCAGCTTAGGCGGTCCCTCCTACAATGAGCAGTTCTTC.

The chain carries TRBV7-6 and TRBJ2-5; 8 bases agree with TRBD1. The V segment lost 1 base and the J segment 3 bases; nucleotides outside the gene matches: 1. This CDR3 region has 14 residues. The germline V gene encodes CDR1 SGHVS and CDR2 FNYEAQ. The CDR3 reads CASSLGTGKETQYF. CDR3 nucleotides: TGTGCCAGCAGCTTAGGGACAGGGAAAGAGACCCAGTACTTC.

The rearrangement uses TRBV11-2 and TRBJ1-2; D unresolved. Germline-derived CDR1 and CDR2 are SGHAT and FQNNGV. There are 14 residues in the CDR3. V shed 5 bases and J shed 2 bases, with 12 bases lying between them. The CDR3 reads CASSRSGLNYGYTF. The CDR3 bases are TGTGCCAGCAGCAGGAGCGGGCTAAACTATGGCTACACCTTC.

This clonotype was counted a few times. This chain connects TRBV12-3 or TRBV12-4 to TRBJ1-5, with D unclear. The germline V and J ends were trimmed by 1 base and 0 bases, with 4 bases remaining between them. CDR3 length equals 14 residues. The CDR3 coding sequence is TGTGCCAGCAGTTTAGGTGGTAGCAATCAGCCCCAGCATTTT. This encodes CASSLGGSNQPQHF.

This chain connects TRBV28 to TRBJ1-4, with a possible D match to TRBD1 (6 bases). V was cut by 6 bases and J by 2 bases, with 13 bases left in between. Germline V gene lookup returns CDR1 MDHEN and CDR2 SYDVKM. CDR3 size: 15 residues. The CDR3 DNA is TGTGCCAGCAGACCCAGGGGTGAGACTAATGAAAAACTGTTTTTT. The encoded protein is CASRPRGETNEKLFF.

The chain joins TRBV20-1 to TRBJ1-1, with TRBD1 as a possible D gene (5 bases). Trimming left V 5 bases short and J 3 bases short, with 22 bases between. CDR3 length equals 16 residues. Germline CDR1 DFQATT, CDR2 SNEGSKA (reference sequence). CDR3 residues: CSAFSGSRLGDTEAFF. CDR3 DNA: TGCAGTGCTTTCTCAGGGTCTCGGTTAGGTGACACTGAAGCTTTCTTT.

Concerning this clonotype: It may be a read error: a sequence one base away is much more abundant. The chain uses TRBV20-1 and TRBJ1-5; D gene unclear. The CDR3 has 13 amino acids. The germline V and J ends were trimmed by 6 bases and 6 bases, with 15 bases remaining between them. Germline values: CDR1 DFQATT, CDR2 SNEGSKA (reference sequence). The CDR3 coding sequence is TGCAGTGCCCGACCGGGGTACAGTCAGCCCCAGCATTTT. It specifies CSARPGYSQPQHF.

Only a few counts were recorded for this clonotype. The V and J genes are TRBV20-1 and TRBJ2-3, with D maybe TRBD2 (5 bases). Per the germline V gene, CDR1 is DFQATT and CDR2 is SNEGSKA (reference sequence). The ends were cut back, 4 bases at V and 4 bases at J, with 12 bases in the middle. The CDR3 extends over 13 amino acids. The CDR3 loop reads CSATLGVADTQYF. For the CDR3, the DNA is TGCAGTGCTACCCTCGGGGTGGCAGATACGCAGTATTTT.

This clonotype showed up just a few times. DNA for the CDR3: TGTGCCAGCGTCAACCGGGACACCTCTGGATTCCGTGGCTACACCTTC. Translation gives CASVNRDTSGFRGYTF. The V call is TRBV28, the J call TRBJ1-2; the D gene is possibly TRBD1 (6 bases). V was clipped by 8 bases and J by 7 bases, with 26 bases between them. CDR1 is MDHEN, CDR2 SYDVKM, per germline. CDR3 length equals 16 residues.

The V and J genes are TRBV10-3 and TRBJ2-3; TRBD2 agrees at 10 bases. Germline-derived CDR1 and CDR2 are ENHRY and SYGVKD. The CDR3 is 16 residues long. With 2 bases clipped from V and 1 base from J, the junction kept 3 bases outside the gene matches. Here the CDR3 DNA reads TGTGCCATCAGTGAGAGGAGCGGGGGGGGCACAGATACGCAGTATTTT. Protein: CAISERSGGGTDTQYF.

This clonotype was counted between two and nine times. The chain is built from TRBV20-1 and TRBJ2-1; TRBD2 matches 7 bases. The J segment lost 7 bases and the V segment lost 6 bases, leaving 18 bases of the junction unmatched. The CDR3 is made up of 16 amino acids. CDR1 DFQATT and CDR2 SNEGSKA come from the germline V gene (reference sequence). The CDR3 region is CSALPLRLAPGNEQFF. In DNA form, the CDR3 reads TGCAGTGCCCTACCCCTTCGACTAGCACCGGGAAATGAGCAGTTCTTC.

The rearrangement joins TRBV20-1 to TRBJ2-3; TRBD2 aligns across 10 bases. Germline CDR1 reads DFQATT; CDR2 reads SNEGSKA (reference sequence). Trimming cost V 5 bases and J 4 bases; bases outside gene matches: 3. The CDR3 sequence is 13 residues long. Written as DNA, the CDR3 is TGCAGTGCTGAACTAGCGGGATCAGATACGCAGTATTTT. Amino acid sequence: CSAELAGSDTQYF.

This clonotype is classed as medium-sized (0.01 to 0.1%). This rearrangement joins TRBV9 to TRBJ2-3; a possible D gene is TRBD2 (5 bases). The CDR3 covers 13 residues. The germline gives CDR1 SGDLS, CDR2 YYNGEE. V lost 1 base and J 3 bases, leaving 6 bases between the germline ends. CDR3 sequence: CASSVRGTDTQYF. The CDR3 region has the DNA TGTGCCAGCAGCGTAAGAGGGACAGATACGCAGTATTTT.

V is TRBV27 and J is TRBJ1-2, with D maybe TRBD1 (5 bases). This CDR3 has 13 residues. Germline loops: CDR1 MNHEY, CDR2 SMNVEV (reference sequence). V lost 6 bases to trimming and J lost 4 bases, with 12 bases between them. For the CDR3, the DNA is TGTGCCAGCAGCAAGACAGACCTCTATGGCTACACCTTC. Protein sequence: CASSKTDLYGYTF.

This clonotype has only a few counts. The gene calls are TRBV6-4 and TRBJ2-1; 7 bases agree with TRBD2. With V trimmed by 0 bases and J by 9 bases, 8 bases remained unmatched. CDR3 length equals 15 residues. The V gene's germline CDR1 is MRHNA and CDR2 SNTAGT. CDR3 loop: CASSDSSGGWGEQFF. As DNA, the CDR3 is TGTGCCAGCAGTGACTCTTCGGGAGGATGGGGTGAGCAGTTCTTC.

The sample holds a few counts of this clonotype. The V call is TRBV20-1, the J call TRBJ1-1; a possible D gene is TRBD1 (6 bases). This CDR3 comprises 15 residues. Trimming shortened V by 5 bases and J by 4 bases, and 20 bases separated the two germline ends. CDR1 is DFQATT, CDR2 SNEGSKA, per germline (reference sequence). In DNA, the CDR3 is TGCAGTGCTCCCGGGGGACAACCCCGGGGCACTGAAGCTTTCTTT. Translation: CSAPGGQPRGTEAFF.

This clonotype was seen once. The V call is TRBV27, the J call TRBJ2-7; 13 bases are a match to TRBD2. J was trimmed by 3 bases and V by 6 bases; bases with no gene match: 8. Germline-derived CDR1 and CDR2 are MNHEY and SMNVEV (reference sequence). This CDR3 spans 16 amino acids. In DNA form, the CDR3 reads TGTGCCAGCAGGAGGACTAGCGGGAGTGCGGGCTACGAGCAGTACTTC. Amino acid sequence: CASRRTSGSAGYEQYF.

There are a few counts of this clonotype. CDR3 nucleotides: TGTGCCAGCAGTCCGACCTCGACAGGGGGTGGGCCCCAGCATTTT. This codes for CASSPTSTGGGPQHF. The V and J genes are TRBV27 and TRBJ1-5; TRBD1 matches at 9 bases. This CDR3 has 15 amino acids. Trimming took 5 bases from V and 9 from J; bases not matched to a gene: 11. Germline CDR1 and CDR2: MNHEY and SMNVEV (reference sequence).

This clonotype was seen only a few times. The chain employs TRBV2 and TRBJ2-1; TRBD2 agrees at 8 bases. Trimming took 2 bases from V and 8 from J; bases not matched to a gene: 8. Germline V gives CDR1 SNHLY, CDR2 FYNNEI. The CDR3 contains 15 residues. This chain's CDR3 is CASSERAGAIDEQFF. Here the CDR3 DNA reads TGTGCCAGCAGTGAACGAGCGGGAGCTATCGATGAGCAGTTCTTC.

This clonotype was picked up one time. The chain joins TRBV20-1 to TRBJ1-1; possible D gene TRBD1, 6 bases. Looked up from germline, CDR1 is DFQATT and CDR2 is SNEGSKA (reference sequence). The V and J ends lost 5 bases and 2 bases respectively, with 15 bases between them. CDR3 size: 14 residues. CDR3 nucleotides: TGCAGTGCTCGACTCGGACAGCCAAACACTGAAGCTTTCTTT. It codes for CSARLGQPNTEAFF.

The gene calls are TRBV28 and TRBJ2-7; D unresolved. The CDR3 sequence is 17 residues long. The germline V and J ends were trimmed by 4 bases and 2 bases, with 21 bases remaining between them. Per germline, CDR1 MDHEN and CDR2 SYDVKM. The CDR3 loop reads CASSSPALTGSPYEQYF. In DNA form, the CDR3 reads TGTGCCAGCAGTTCACCGGCCCTCACCGGGTCCCCCTACGAGCAGTACTTC.